Given below is one T cell receptor beta chain in context. Its target is unknown. This sample was included in a study of T cell responses to AZD1222 COVID-19 vaccine. Study-wide context: Pooling was applied to second doses at about 4 or about 12 weeks. Study-level results: Donors were mostly white British, more females; clonal diversity possibly underestimated. Following two doses of AZD1222, Spike-specific TCR breadth and depth rose.

Measured with immunoSEQ multiplex PCR; TCRdb has only the in-frame clones, and not every one. The sample holds 99,000 or so clones, roughly 85% seen once. CDR3 length: 14 residues. Trimming took 9 bases from V and 6 from J; bases not matched to a gene: 9. Germline V lookup: CDR1 KGHDR, CDR2 SFDVKD. V usage is TRBV24-1 and J usage is TRBJ2-2; 7 bases agree with TRBD2. This clonotype was obtained from an adult in good health. The source material was peripheral blood, sampled on day 0 of AZD1222 vaccination. The CDR3 region is CATGAGVGPGELFF. As DNA, the CDR3 is TGTGCCACCGGGGCGGGAGTGGGCCCCGGGGAGCTGTTTTTT.